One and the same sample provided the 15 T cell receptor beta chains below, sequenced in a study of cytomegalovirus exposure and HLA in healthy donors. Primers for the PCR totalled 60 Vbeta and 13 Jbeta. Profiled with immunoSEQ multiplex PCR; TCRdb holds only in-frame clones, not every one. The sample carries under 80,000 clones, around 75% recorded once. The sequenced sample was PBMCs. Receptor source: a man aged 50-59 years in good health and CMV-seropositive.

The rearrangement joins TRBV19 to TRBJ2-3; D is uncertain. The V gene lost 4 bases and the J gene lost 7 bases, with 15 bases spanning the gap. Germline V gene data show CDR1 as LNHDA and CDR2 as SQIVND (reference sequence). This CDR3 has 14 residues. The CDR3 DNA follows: TGTGCCAGTAGTACAGGCCAGTCCCCATATACGCAGTATTTT. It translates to CASSTGQSPYTQYF.

The CDR3 DNA follows: TGTGCCAGCATGCGATCGGGGACTACCACCGGGGAGCTGTTTTTT. It yields the protein CASMRSGTTTGELFF. The V call is TRBV6-5, the J call TRBJ2-2; TRBD2 aligns across 7 bases. Germline CDR1 is MNHEY and CDR2 is SVGAGI. This CDR3 is 15 amino acids long. J lost 4 bases, V lost 7 bases, and 9 bases had no gene match.

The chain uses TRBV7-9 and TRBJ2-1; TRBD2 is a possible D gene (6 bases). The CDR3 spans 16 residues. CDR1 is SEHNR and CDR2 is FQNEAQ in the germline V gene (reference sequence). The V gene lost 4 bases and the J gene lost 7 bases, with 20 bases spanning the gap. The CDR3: CASSSPAERVRNEQFF. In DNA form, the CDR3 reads TGTGCCAGCAGCTCACCAGCGGAGCGGGTGAGGAATGAGCAGTTCTTC.

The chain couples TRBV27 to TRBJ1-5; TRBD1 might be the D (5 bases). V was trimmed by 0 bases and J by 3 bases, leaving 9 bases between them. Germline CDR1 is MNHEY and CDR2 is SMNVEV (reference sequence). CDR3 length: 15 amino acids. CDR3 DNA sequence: TGTGCCAGCAGTTTATCCGGACAAGTCAATCAGCCCCAGCATTTT. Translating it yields CASSLSGQVNQPQHF.

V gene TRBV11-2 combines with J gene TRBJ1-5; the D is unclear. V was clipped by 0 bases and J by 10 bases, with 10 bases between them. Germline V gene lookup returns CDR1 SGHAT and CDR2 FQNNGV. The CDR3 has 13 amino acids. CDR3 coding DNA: TGTGCCAGCAGCTTAGAGGGCATCCGACCCCAGCATTTT. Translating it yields CASSLEGIRPQHF.

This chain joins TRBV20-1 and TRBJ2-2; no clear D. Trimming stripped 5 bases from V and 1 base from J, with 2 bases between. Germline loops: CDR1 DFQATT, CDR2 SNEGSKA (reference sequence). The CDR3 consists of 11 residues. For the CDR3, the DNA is TGCAGTGCTCAGAACACCGGGGAGCTGTTTTTT. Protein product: CSAQNTGELFF.

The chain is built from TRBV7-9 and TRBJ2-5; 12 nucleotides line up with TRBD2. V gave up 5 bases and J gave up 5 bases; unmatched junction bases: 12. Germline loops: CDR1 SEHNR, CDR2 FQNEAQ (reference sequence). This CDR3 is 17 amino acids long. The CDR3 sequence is CASSPRTSGVEAETQYF. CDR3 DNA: TGTGCCAGCAGCCCGAGGACTAGCGGGGTCGAGGCCGAGACCCAGTACTTC.

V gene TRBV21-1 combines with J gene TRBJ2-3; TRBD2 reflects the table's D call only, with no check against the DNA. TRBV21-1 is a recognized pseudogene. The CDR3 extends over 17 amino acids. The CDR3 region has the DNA TGTGCCAGCAGCAGACTAGTAATAGGCTCCCGCACAGATACGCAGTATTTT. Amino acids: CASSRLVIGSRTDTQYF.

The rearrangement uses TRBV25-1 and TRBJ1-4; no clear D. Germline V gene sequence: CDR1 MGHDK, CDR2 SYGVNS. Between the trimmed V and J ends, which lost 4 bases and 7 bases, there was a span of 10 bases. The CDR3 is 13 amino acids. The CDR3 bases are TGTGCCAGCAGTGGGGAGGATAGTGAAAAACTGTTTTTT. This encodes CASSGEDSEKLFF.

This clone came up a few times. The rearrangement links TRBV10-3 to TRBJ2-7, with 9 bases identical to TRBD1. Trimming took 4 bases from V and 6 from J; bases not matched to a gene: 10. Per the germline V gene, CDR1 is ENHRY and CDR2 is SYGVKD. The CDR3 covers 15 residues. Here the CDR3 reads CAISVDGQGWGEQYF. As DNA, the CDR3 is TGTGCCATCAGTGTGGATGGACAGGGGTGGGGCGAGCAGTACTTC.

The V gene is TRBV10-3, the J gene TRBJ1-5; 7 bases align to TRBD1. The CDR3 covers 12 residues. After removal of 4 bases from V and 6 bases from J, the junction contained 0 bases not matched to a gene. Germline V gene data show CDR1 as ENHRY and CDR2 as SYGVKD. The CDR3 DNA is TGTGCCATCAGTGGGGACAGTCAGCCCCAGCATTTT. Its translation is CAISGDSQPQHF.

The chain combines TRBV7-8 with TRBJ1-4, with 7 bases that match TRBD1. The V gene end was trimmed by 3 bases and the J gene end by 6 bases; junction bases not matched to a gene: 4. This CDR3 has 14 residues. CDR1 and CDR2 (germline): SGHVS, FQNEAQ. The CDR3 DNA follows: TGTGCCAGCAGCTTCGACAGGGTGGATGAAAAACTGTTTTTT. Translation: CASSFDRVDEKLFF.

CDR3: CASSGRLRGDPGSYNEQFF. In nucleotides, the CDR3 is TGTGCCAGCAGTGGACGGTTGCGGGGAGACCCCGGGTCCTACAATGAGCAGTTCTTC. This rearrangement joins TRBV2 to TRBJ2-1; TRBD2 might be the D (6 bases). Germline V gives CDR1 SNHLY, CDR2 FYNNEI. This CDR3 comprises 19 residues. V gave up 4 bases and J gave up 1 base, with 23 bases separating them.

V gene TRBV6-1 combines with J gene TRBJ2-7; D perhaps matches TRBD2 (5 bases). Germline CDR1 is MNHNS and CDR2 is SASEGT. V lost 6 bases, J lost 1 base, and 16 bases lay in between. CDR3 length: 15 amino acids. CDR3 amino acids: CASSYQFRGSYEQYF. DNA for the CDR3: TGTGCCAGCAGCTACCAATTCCGGGGATCCTACGAGCAGTACTTC.

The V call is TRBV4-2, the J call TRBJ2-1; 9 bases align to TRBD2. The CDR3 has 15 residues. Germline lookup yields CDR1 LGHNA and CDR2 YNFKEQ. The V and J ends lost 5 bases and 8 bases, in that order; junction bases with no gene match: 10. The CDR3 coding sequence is TGTGCCAGCAGCTTTGGCGGGGGGGCTTTTGATGAGCAGTTCTTC. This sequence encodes CASSFGGGAFDEQFF.